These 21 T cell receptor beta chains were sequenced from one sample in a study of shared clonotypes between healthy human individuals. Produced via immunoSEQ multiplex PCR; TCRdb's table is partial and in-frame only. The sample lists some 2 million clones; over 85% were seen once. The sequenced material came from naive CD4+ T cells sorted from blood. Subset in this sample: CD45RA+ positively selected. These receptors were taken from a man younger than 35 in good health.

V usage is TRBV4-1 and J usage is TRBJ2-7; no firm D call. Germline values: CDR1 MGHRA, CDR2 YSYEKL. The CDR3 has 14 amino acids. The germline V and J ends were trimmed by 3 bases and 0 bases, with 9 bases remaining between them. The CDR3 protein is CASSQRRNSYEQYF. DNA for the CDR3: TGCGCCAGCAGCCAGAGAAGGAACTCCTACGAGCAGTACTTC.

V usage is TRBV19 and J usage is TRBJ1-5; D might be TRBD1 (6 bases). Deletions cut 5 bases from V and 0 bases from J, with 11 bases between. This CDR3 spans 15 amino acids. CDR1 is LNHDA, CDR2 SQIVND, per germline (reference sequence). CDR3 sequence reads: CASSPGQNSNQPQHF. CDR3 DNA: TGTGCCAGTAGTCCAGGACAGAATAGCAATCAGCCCCAGCATTTT.

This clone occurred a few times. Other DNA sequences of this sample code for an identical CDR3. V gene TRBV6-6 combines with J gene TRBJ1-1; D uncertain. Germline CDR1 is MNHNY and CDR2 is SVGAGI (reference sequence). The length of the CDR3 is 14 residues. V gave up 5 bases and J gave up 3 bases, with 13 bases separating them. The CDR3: CASSGTAEHTEAFF. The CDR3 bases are TGTGCCAGCAGTGGCACAGCCGAACACACTGAAGCTTTCTTT.

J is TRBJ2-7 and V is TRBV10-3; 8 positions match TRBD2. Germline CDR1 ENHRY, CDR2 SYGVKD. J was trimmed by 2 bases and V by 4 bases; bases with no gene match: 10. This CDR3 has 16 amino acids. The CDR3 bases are TGTGCCATCAGTGGGCTCATAGCGGGAAGCACCTACGAGCAGTACTTC. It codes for CAISGLIAGSTYEQYF.

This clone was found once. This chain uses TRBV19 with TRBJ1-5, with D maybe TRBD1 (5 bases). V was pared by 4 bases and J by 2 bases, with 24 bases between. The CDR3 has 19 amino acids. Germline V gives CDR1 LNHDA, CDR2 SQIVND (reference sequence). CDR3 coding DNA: TGTGCCAGTAGTACCATAGGGGTTGTCTCCCCGAAGGGCAATCAGCCCCAGCATTTT. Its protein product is CASSTIGVVSPKGNQPQHF.

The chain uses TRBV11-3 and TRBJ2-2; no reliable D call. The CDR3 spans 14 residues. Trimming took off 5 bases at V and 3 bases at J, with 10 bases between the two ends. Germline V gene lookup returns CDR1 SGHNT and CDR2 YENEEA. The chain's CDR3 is CASSPAGHTGELFF. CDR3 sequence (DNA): TGTGCCAGCAGCCCGGCAGGTCACACCGGGGAGCTGTTTTTT.

This CDR3 is CASSPQRGLSNQPQHF. The CDR3 bases are TGTGCCAGCAGTCCGCAGAGGGGGCTGAGCAATCAGCCCCAGCATTTT. The gene calls are TRBV28 and TRBJ1-5; 7 nucleotides align to TRBD1. The ends lost 5 bases at V and 1 base at J; junction bases unmatched: 8. The CDR3 spans 16 residues. Germline V CDR1 and CDR2: MDHEN, SYDVKM.

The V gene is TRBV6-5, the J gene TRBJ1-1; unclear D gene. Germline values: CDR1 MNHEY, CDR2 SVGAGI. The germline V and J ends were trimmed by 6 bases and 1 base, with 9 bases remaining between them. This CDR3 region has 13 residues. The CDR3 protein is CASSRTRNTEAFF. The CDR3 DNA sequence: TGTGCCAGCAGCCGGACGAGGAACACTGAAGCTTTCTTT.

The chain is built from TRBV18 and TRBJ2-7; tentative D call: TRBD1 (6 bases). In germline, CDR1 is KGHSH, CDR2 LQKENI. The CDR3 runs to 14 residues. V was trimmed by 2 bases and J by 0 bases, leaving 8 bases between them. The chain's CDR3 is CASSPMDSSYEQYF. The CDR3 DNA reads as TGTGCCAGCTCACCAATGGACAGCTCCTACGAGCAGTACTTC.

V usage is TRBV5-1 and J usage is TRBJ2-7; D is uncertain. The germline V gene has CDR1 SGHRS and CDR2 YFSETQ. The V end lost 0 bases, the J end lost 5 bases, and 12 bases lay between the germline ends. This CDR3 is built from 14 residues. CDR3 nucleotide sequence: TGCGCCAGCAGCTTGGCTGTCACCAATCACGAGCAGTACTTC. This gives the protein CASSLAVTNHEQYF. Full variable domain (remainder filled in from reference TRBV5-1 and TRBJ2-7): KAGVTQTPRYLIKTRGQQVTLSCSPISGHRSVSWYQQTPGQGLQFLFEYFSETQRNKGNFPGRFSGRQFSNSRSEMNVSTLELGDSALYLCASSLAVTNHEQYFGPGTRLTVT.

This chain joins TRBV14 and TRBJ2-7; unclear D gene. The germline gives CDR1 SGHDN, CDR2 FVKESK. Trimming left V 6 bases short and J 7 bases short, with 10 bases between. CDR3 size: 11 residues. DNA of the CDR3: TGTGCCAGCAGTCTGTCCTCGGAGCAGTACTTC. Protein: CASSLSSEQYF. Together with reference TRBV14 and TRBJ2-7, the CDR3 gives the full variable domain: EAGVTQFPSHSVIEKGQTVTLRCDPISGHDNLYWYRRVMGKEIKFLLHFVKESKQDESGMPNNRFLAERTGGTYSTLKVQPAELEDSGVYFCASSLSSEQYFGPGTRLTVT.

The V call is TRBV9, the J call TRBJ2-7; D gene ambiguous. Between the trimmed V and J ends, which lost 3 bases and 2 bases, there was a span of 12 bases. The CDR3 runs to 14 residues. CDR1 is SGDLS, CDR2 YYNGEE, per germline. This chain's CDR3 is CASSGASSTYEQYF. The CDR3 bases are TGTGCCAGCAGCGGAGCCAGTTCGACCTACGAGCAGTACTTC. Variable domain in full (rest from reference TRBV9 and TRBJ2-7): DSGVTQTPKHLITATGQRVTLRCSPRSGDLSVYWYQQSLDQGLQFLIQYYNGEERAKGNILERFSAQQFPDLHSELNLSSLELGDSALYFCASSGASSTYEQYFGPGTRLTVT.

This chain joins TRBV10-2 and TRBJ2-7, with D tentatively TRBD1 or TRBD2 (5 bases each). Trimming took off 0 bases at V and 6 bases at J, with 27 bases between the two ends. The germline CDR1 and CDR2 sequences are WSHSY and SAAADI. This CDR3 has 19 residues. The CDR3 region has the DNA TGCGCCAGCAGTGAGTCGAGGGGCGAGTATCTTGGCTCCAGGGCCGAGCAGTACTTC. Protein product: CASSESRGEYLGSRAEQYF.

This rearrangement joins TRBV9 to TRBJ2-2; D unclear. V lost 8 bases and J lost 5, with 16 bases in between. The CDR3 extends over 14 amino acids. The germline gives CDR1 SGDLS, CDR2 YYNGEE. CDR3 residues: CASARWVDTGELFF. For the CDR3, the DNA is TGTGCCAGTGCGCGATGGGTGGATACCGGGGAGCTGTTTTTT.

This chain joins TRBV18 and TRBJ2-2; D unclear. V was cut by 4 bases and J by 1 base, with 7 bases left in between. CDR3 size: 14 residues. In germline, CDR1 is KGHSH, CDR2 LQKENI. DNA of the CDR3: TGTGCCAGCTCACGTCCGGGGAACACCGGGGAGCTGTTTTTT. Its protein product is CASSRPGNTGELFF.

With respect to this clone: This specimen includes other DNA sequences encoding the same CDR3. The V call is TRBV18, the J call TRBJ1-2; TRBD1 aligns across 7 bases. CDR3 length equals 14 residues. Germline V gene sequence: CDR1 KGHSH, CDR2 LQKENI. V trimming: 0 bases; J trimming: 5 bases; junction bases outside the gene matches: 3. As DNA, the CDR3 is TGTGCCAGCTCACCACCGGGACAGTCATATGGCTACACCTTC. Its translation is CASSPPGQSYGYTF.

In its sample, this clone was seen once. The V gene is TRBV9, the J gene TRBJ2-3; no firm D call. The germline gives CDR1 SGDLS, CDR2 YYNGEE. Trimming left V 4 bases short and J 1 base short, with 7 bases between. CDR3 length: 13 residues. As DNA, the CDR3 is TGTGCCAGCAGCAGTTCGGGCACAGATACGCAGTATTTT. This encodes CASSSSGTDTQYF.

CDR3 in amino acids: CAISDSGFGQETQYF. The CDR3 region has the DNA TGTGCCATCAGTGACAGCGGGTTTGGACAAGAGACCCAGTACTTC. The chain employs TRBV10-3 and TRBJ2-5; tentatively, D is TRBD2 (6 bases). The ends were cut back, 3 bases at V and 2 bases at J, with 13 bases in the middle. The CDR3 spans 15 residues. Germline CDR1 is ENHRY and CDR2 is SYGVKD.

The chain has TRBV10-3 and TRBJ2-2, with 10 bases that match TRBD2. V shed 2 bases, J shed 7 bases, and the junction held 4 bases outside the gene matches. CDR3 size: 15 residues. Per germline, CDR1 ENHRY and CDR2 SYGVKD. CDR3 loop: CAISELAGEGGELFF. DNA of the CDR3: TGTGCCATCAGTGAGCTAGCGGGAGAGGGCGGGGAGCTGTTTTTT.

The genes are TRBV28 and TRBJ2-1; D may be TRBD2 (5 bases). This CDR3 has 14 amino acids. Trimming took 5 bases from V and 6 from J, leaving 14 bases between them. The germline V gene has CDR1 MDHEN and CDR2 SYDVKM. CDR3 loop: CASSPGIYSNEQFF. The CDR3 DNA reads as TGTGCCAGCAGTCCGGGGATTTACTCCAATGAGCAGTTCTTC.

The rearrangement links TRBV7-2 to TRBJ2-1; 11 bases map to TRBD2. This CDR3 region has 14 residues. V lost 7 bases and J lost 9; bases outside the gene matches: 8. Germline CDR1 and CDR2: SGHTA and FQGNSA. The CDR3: CASKIAGGLGEQFF. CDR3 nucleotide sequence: TGTGCCAGCAAGATAGCGGGAGGGCTAGGTGAGCAGTTCTTC.